These 30 T cell receptor beta chains originate from one sample sequenced in a study of blood T cell repertoires in COVID-19. Sequenced by immunoSEQ multiplex PCR; TCRdb stores in-frame clones only, minus some. Counted here are about 270,000 clones, less than 85% occurring once; the ten biggest clones make up less than 4%. Sequencing input: peripheral blood. These receptors all stem from a woman younger than 35 with acute or convalescent COVID-19.

The table lists this clone with a count of one. The rearrangement joins TRBV12-3 or TRBV12-4 to TRBJ2-7; tentative D call: TRBD2 (5 bases). The CDR3 runs 12 residues. Trimming removed 6 bases at V and 4 bases at J, with 10 bases between. CDR3 in amino acids: CASSWRGYEQYF. Here the CDR3 DNA reads TGTGCCAGCAGCTGGAGAGGGTACGAGCAGTACTTC.

The chain recombines TRBV24-1 with TRBJ2-3; no clear D gene. The germline CDR1 and CDR2 sequences are KGHDR and SFDVKD. The CDR3 covers 16 residues. V gave up 4 bases and J gave up 2 bases, with 15 bases separating them. The CDR3 DNA reads as TGTGCCACCAGTGACAAATTGGCCAAAACCACAGATACGCAGTATTTT. Its translation is CATSDKLAKTTDTQYF.

The V and J genes are TRBV28 and TRBJ2-2, with a tentative D call TRBD1 (6 bases). CDR3 length: 15 amino acids. V was pared by 2 bases and J by 2 bases, with 9 bases between. CDR1 is MDHEN and CDR2 is SYDVKM in the germline V gene. DNA of the CDR3: TGTGCCAGCAGTTTAGTGGGACATAACACCGGGGAGCTGTTTTTT. It translates to CASSLVGHNTGELFF. Combining the CDR3 with reference TRBV28 and TRBJ2-2 gives the whole variable domain DVKVTQSSRYLVKRTGEKVFLECVQDMDHENMFWYRQDPGLGLRLIYFSYDVKMKEKGDIPEGYSVSREKKERFSLILESASTNQTSMYLCASSLVGHNTGELFFGEGSRLTVL.

The chain joins TRBV6-2 or TRBV6-3 to TRBJ2-2; D unresolved. There are 15 residues in the CDR3. The V end was cut by 6 bases, the J end by 0 bases, with 11 bases between. Germline V gene lookup returns CDR1 MNHEY and CDR2 SVGEGT. CDR3 region: CASSRLAANTGELFF. The CDR3 coding sequence is TGTGCCAGCAGCCGTCTTGCGGCGAACACCGGGGAGCTGTTTTTT.

The V and J genes are TRBV19 and TRBJ2-1, with 9 bases lining up with TRBD2. The CDR3 length is 15 residues. The germline V gene encodes CDR1 LNHDA and CDR2 SQIVND (reference sequence). After removal of 5 bases from V and 8 bases from J, the junction contained 10 bases not matched to a gene. The CDR3 loop is CASSQLVAGEDEQFF. The CDR3 DNA reads as TGTGCCAGTAGTCAATTGGTAGCGGGGGAGGATGAGCAGTTCTTC.

This chain links TRBV19 with TRBJ1-1; D is unclear. This CDR3 region has 13 residues. From germline, CDR1 is LNHDA and CDR2 SQIVND (reference sequence). Trimming removed 1 base from V and 4 bases from J, with 7 bases in between. The CDR3, as DNA: TGTGCCAGTAGTATAGCAGATTCCACTGAAGCTTTCTTT. Translated: CASSIADSTEAFF. The full variable domain, with the rest looked up from reference TRBV19 and TRBJ1-1, is DGGITQSPKYLFRKEGQNVTLSCEQNLNHDAMYWYRQDPGQGLRLIYYSQIVNDFQKGDIAEGYSVSREKKESFPLTVTSAQKNPTAFYLCASSIADSTEAFFGQGTRLTVV.

A single count supports this clone. The chain joins TRBV5-4 to TRBJ1-6, with 7 bases matching TRBD1. The junction had 7 bases not matched to a gene; V was cut back by 0 bases and J by 1 base. Germline V gene lookup returns CDR1 SGHNT and CDR2 YYREEE (reference sequence). The length of the CDR3 is 18 residues. CDR3 protein: CASSLVGQGGSYNSPLHF. The CDR3, as DNA: TGTGCCAGCAGCTTGGTGGGGCAGGGGGGTTCCTATAATTCACCCCTCCACTTT. Drawing the rest from reference TRBV5-4 and TRBJ1-6, the complete variable domain is ETGVTQSPTHLIKTRGQQVTLRCSSQSGHNTVSWYQQALGQGPQFIFQYYREEENGRGNFPPRFSGLQFPNYSSELNVNALELDDSALYLCASSLVGQGGSYNSPLHFGNGTRLTVT.

This chain uses TRBV4-1 with TRBJ1-5, with D possibly TRBD1 on 6 matching bases. The CDR3 is 16 residues long. Germline V gives CDR1 MGHRA, CDR2 YSYEKL. V was trimmed by 3 bases and J by 5 bases, leaving 17 bases between them. CDR3 protein: CASSHSWPGEHQPQHF. The CDR3 DNA sequence: TGCGCCAGCAGCCACTCATGGCCAGGGGAGCATCAGCCCCAGCATTTT.

The CDR3 loop reads CASSNRRGAPGTGELFF. CDR3 nucleotides: TGTGCCAGCAGCAACCGCCGTGGGGCGCCGGGTACCGGGGAGCTGTTTTTT. The chain has TRBV11-2 and TRBJ2-2; D perhaps matches TRBD1 (5 bases). Trimming took off 5 bases at V and 5 bases at J, with 21 bases between the two ends. The CDR3 spans 17 residues. The germline gives CDR1 SGHAT, CDR2 FQNNGV.

This sequence joins TRBV5-6 and TRBJ1-2; 10 bases are shared with TRBD1. Germline trimming cut 6 bases from V and 4 bases from J; bases unmatched to any gene: 3. The CDR3 is 13 residues long. The V gene's germline CDR1 is SGHDT and CDR2 YYEEEE. CDR3 sequence: CASTGTGVYGYTF. In nucleotides, the CDR3 is TGTGCCAGCACCGGGACAGGGGTCTATGGCTACACCTTC.

CDR3 loop: CASSSYLSTDTQYF. CDR3 in DNA: TGTGCCAGCAGCTCCTACCTTAGCACAGATACGCAGTATTTT. The chain employs TRBV7-9 and TRBJ2-3; no definite D call. The CDR3 is 14 residues long. V dropped 4 bases and J dropped 0 bases, with 8 bases sitting between them. Germline V gene lookup returns CDR1 SEHNR and CDR2 FQNEAQ (reference sequence).

The CDR3 nucleotides read TGTGCCAGCACCCGGACAGTCTATAATTCACCCCTCCACTTT. This codes for CASTRTVYNSPLHF. The chain uses TRBV5-6 and TRBJ1-6, with TRBD1 as a possible D gene (6 bases). V lost 6 bases, J lost 3 bases, and 10 bases lay in between. This CDR3 contains 14 residues. Germline-derived CDR1 and CDR2 are SGHDT and YYEEEE.

This chain links TRBV4-1 with TRBJ2-4; D remains ambiguous. Germline-derived CDR1 and CDR2 are MGHRA and YSYEKL. V dropped 4 bases and J dropped 0 bases, with 13 bases sitting between them. The CDR3 is 16 amino acids. CDR3 sequence: CASSLRFLIAKNIQYF. CDR3 bases: TGCGCCAGCAGCCTCCGGTTCTTAATAGCCAAAAACATTCAGTACTTC.

The rearrangement links TRBV27 to TRBJ2-3, with TRBD2 identical over 15 bases. The germline gives CDR1 MNHEY, CDR2 SMNVEV (reference sequence). After removal of 4 bases from V and 5 bases from J, the junction contained 10 bases not matched to a gene. The CDR3 runs to 18 residues. CDR3 sequence: CASSWGGEGLAGGDTQYF. CDR3 in DNA: TGTGCCAGCAGTTGGGGTGGAGAGGGACTAGCGGGAGGAGATACGCAGTATTTT.

The gene calls are TRBV5-6 and TRBJ2-7; 9 bases map to TRBD2. J was trimmed by 4 bases and V by 0 bases; bases with no gene match: 5. Germline assignment: CDR1 SGHDT and CDR2 YYEEEE. This CDR3 spans 15 amino acids. DNA of the CDR3: TGTGCCAGCAGCTTGGCTAGCGGGATGTGGTACGAGCAGTACTTC. Translating gives CASSLASGMWYEQYF.

This chain uses TRBV30 with TRBJ2-4, with 7 nucleotides matching TRBD2. This CDR3 is built from 15 residues. The ends lost 2 bases at V and 1 base at J; junction bases unmatched: 5. CDR1 and CDR2 (germline): GTSNPN, SVGIG (reference sequence). Here the CDR3 DNA reads TGTGCCTGGAGTCGGGGGGAGAGGGCCAAAAACATTCAGTACTTC. The encoded protein is CAWSRGERAKNIQYF.

CDR3 in DNA: TGTGCCAGCAGTTTCCCGGGACAGGGCGAGCAGTACTTC. Translation gives CASSFPGQGEQYF. The rearrangement uses TRBV28 and TRBJ2-7, with 9 bases aligning to TRBD1. Germline V lookup: CDR1 MDHEN, CDR2 SYDVKM. The CDR3 has 13 amino acids. The V and J ends lost 3 bases and 6 bases, in that order; junction bases with no gene match: 3.

The rearrangement links TRBV6-5 to TRBJ1-1; no firm D call. The CDR3 spans 16 residues. Germline CDR1 reads MNHEY; CDR2 reads SVGAGI. Trimming took 0 bases from V and 5 from J, leaving 16 bases between them. The CDR3 region has the DNA TGTGCCAGCAGTTACTCGATTCTATCCCGGGGTACTGAAGCTTTCTTT. This encodes CASSYSILSRGTEAFF.

This clone was counted a single time. The chain links TRBV9 to TRBJ2-1, with D possibly being TRBD2 (5 bases). The germline gives CDR1 SGDLS, CDR2 YYNGEE. Trimming took off 3 bases at V and 8 bases at J, with 15 bases between the two ends. The CDR3 spans 14 residues. CDR3 DNA sequence: TGTGCCAGCAGCGCCCAACTAGGAGGCGATGAGCAGTTCTTC. This translates into CASSAQLGGDEQFF.

The J gene is TRBJ2-5, the V gene TRBV13; D may be TRBD1 (5 bases). Trimming pared 4 bases from V and 1 base from J, leaving 7 bases between. CDR3 length: 13 residues. Per the germline V gene, CDR1 is PRHDT and CDR2 is FYEKMQ (reference sequence). As DNA, the CDR3 is TGTGCCAGCAGCTGGGGCTCCCAAGAGACCCAGTACTTC. Protein product: CASSWGSQETQYF.

This clone turned up a few times. The rearrangement links TRBV7-2 to TRBJ1-1, with D possibly matching TRBD1 (5 bases). The ends were cut back, 6 bases at V and 0 bases at J, with 11 bases in the middle. The CDR3 has 14 residues. Germline V gene sequence: CDR1 SGHTA, CDR2 FQGNSA. Written as DNA, the CDR3 is TGTGCCAGCAGGTTGGGGGGAATGAACACTGAAGCTTTCTTT. Its translation is CASRLGGMNTEAFF.

The chain combines TRBV24-1 with TRBJ2-3, with TRBD1 identical over 10 bases. Germline loops: CDR1 KGHDR, CDR2 SFDVKD. This CDR3 has 16 amino acids. The trim removed 4 bases at V and 4 bases at J, leaving 7 bases unmatched. CDR3 nucleotide sequence: TGTGCCACCAGTGACCCGGGACAGGGGACAGCAGATACGCAGTATTTT. It yields the protein CATSDPGQGTADTQYF.

This chain connects TRBV4-1 to TRBJ2-4, with 9 bases identical to TRBD2. J was trimmed by 1 base and V by 0 bases; bases with no gene match: 13. The V gene's germline CDR1 is MGHRA and CDR2 YSYEKL. The CDR3 runs to 20 residues. CDR3 DNA sequence: TGCGCCAGCAGCCAAGAAGGTCAGTGGGTAGCGGGAGTGGCCAAAAACATTCAGTACTTC. Translating gives CASSQEGQWVAGVAKNIQYF.

The V call is TRBV6-5, the J call TRBJ1-6; D is uncertain. This CDR3 has 14 residues. V lost 3 bases to trimming and J lost 7 bases, with 10 bases between them. CDR1 is MNHEY and CDR2 is SVGAGI in the germline V gene. The CDR3 protein is CASSYSQRNSPLHF. The CDR3 bases are TGTGCCAGCAGTTATAGCCAGAGAAATTCACCCCTCCACTTT.

In DNA, the CDR3 is TGTGCCAGCAGCAAGACAGGGTTCCCCGGGGAGCTGTTTTTT. Translated, it gives CASSKTGFPGELFF. J is TRBJ2-2 and V is TRBV6-2 or TRBV6-3; 7 bases align to TRBD1. Germline loops: CDR1 MNHEY, CDR2 SVGEGT. This CDR3 is 14 amino acids long. The V segment lost 6 bases and the J segment 6 bases; nucleotides outside the gene matches: 7.

The chain employs TRBV27 and TRBJ2-1; 8 nucleotides agree with TRBD2. The CDR3 is 15 residues long. With V trimmed by 6 bases and J by 4 bases, 8 bases remained unmatched. The V gene's germline CDR1 is MNHEY and CDR2 SMNVEV (reference sequence). The CDR3 spells CASREPSGWYNEQFF. DNA of the CDR3: TGTGCCAGCAGAGAACCTAGCGGGTGGTACAATGAGCAGTTCTTC.

V is TRBV19 and J is TRBJ2-2; 7 bases match TRBD1. The CDR3 sequence is 13 residues long. In germline, CDR1 is LNHDA, CDR2 SQIVND (reference sequence). The ends lost 5 bases at V and 7 bases at J; junction bases unmatched: 4. The CDR3 bases are TGTGCCAGTAGTTTGAGGGGGCACGGGGAGCTGTTTTTT. Protein product: CASSLRGHGELFF.

Comment on this clone: This may arise from a read error, as a much more abundant clone is one base away. In the same sample, other DNA sequences code for this CDR3. This sequence joins TRBV6-5 and TRBJ1-6; 10 nucleotides match TRBD1. With 5 bases clipped from V and 6 bases from J, the junction kept 1 base outside the gene matches. CDR3 size: 14 residues. Germline lookup yields CDR1 MNHEY and CDR2 SVGAGI. The CDR3 loop is CASSRTGGNSPLHF. The CDR3 DNA is TGTGCCAGCAGTCGGACAGGGGGTAATTCACCCCTCCACTTT.

This clone is a singleton in its sample. The rearrangement links TRBV18 to TRBJ1-5; 8 bases are shared with TRBD1. Germline CDR1 KGHSH, CDR2 LQKENI. The CDR3 has 15 residues. With V trimmed by 3 bases and J by 2 bases, 3 bases remained unmatched. The CDR3 bases are TGTGCCAGCTCACCGACAGGGGACGGCAATCAGCCCCAGCATTTT. This sequence encodes CASSPTGDGNQPQHF.

CDR3 region: CASSALGLAGVGGYNEQFF. CDR3 coding DNA: TGTGCCAGCAGCGCCCTGGGACTAGCGGGAGTAGGAGGGTACAATGAGCAGTTCTTC. V is TRBV5-6 and J is TRBJ2-1; TRBD2 matches 14 bases. Germline V gene data show CDR1 as SGHDT and CDR2 as YYEEEE. J was trimmed by 4 bases and V by 4 bases; bases with no gene match: 13. This CDR3 comprises 19 residues.